The next 13 T cell receptor beta chains were all read from a single sample in a study of Graves' ophthalmopathy and Graves' hyperthyroidism. As the template, RNA transcripts were used to amplify TCR beta CDR3 regions. First-round RT-PCR relied on HTBI primers, and a second-round multiplex PCR came next. MiXCR was run by TCRdb on the multiplex PCR reads, yielding one entry per CDR3 protein. Of about 600,000 distinct CDR3 sequences listed, approximately 35% are singletons. Sequenced sample: peripheral blood or thyroid tissue (not recorded which). The receptors were sampled from an adult man with Graves' hyperthyroidism.

The table lists this clonotype with a count of one. The gene calls are TRBV28 and TRBJ2-5; 10 bases line up with TRBD2. In germline, CDR1 is MDHEN, CDR2 SYDVKM. The CDR3 loop spans 15 amino acids. V dropped 5 bases and J dropped 5; count of bases not matched to a gene: 8. CDR3 bases: TGTGCCAGCAGTGCCGCGGGACTAGCGATGGAGACCCAGTACTTC. Amino acid sequence: CASSAAGLAMETQYF.

Many counts were recorded for this clonotype. As DNA, the CDR3 is TGTGCCAGCAGTCTTGACAGGGAAGAGACCCAGTACTTC. Translating it yields CASSLDREETQYF. V is TRBV12-3 or TRBV12-4 and J is TRBJ2-5; 7 bases fit TRBD1. CDR3 length: 13 amino acids. V lost 5 bases and J lost 3; bases outside the gene matches: 3.

This clonotype was seen repeatedly, ten times or more. The chain joins TRBV2 to TRBJ1-2, with 7 bases aligning to TRBD1. Trimming removed 6 bases from V and 6 bases from J; junction bases left unmatched: 4. Germline V gene lookup returns CDR1 SNHLY and CDR2 FYNNEI. The CDR3 contains 12 residues. Here the CDR3 DNA reads TGTGCCAGCAGGGAGACAGGGCATGGCTACACCTTC. Translating it yields CASRETGHGYTF.

Ten or more counts support this clonotype. This sequence joins TRBV19 and TRBJ2-7, with 10 positions matching TRBD1. The junction had 7 bases not matched to a gene; V was cut back by 2 bases and J by 3 bases. The CDR3 sequence is 16 residues long. Germline loops: CDR1 LNHDA, CDR2 SQIVND (reference sequence). The chain's CDR3 is CASSISGTGANYEQYF. The DNA for the CDR3 is TGTGCCAGTAGTATATCGGGGACAGGGGCGAACTACGAGCAGTACTTC.

This clonotype was seen many times. The chain carries TRBV15 and TRBJ1-1; D gene unclear. Trimming took 1 base from V and 0 from J, leaving 6 bases between them. The CDR3 loop spans 14 amino acids. CDR1 and CDR2 (germline): LNHNV, YYDKDF (reference sequence). The CDR3 is CATSRVRLNTEAFF. As DNA, the CDR3 is TGTGCCACCAGCAGAGTCCGGTTGAACACTGAAGCTTTCTTT.

In the case of this clonotype: A much larger clone differs by one base, so this may be a read error. The chain is built from TRBV7-2 and TRBJ1-6; D uncertain. V was trimmed by 1 base and J by 9 bases, leaving 16 bases between them. The germline V gene has CDR1 SGHTA and CDR2 FQGNSA. The CDR3 is made up of 16 amino acids. The CDR3 loop reads CASSLDLIREPSPLHF. DNA for the CDR3: TGTGCCAGCAGCTTAGACCTGATACGAGAGCCTTCACCCCTCCACTTT.

This clonotype was counted at least ten times. The V gene is TRBV2, the J gene TRBJ1-2; D not certain. Looked up from germline, CDR1 is SNHLY and CDR2 is FYNNEI. Trimming pared 3 bases from V and 0 bases from J, leaving 5 bases between. The length of the CDR3 is 13 residues. The CDR3: CASSETANYGYTF. CDR3 nucleotides: TGTGCCAGCAGTGAGACGGCTAACTATGGCTACACCTTC.

The rearrangement uses TRBV7-2 and TRBJ1-2; 8 nucleotides match TRBD1. The CDR3 sequence is 16 residues long. The germline gives CDR1 SGHTA, CDR2 FQGNSA. V trimming: 5 bases; J trimming: 4 bases; junction bases outside the gene matches: 12. In nucleotides, the CDR3 is TGTGCCAGCAGCCCTCCACCGACAGGGGATGGCTATGGCTACACCTTC. Protein sequence: CASSPPPTGDGYGYTF.

This clonotype was seen a handful of times. This chain links TRBV20-1 with TRBJ2-3; TRBD1 agrees at 10 bases. This CDR3 has 15 amino acids. V shed 6 bases and J 2 bases; nucleotides not matched to a gene: 8. Germline CDR1 reads DFQATT; CDR2 reads SNEGSKA (reference sequence). CDR3 region: CSATETGGYTDTQYF. The DNA of the CDR3 is TGCAGTGCCACCGAGACAGGGGGCTACACAGATACGCAGTATTTT.

Of note for this clonotype: One base away lies a much larger clone, so this may be a sequencing read error. The V gene is TRBV27, the J gene TRBJ2-5; 10 bases match TRBD2. The CDR3 covers 16 residues. Germline V CDR1 and CDR2: MNHEY, SMNVEV (reference sequence). The CDR3 reads CTSRNPGLANQETQYF. The CDR3 DNA reads TGTACCAGTCGTAATCCGGGACTAGCGAACCAAGAGACCCAGTACTTC.

This clonotype showed up many times. The V gene is TRBV5-1, the J gene TRBJ1-1; 10 bases map to TRBD1. The V segment lost 5 bases and the J segment 3 bases; nucleotides outside the gene matches: 10. This CDR3 spans 16 amino acids. The germline CDR1 and CDR2 sequences are SGHRS and YFSETQ. The CDR3 loop reads CASSNHLGTGDTEAFF. The CDR3 coding sequence is TGCGCCAGCAGTAATCACTTAGGGACAGGGGACACTGAAGCTTTCTTT.

The chain uses TRBV10-3 and TRBJ2-5; TRBD2 is a possible D gene (5 bases). In germline, CDR1 is ENHRY, CDR2 SYGVKD. The CDR3 consists of 14 residues. Deletions cut 8 bases from V and 2 bases from J, with 15 bases between. The CDR3 DNA reads TGTGCCATCTCCAACCCTCCGGGACAAGAGACCCAGTACTTC. Encoded protein: CAISNPPGQETQYF.

This clonotype was detected many times. The genes are TRBV20-1 and TRBJ1-5, with 7 nucleotides matching TRBD1. This CDR3 spans 12 amino acids. CDR1 DFQATT and CDR2 SNEGSKA come from the germline V gene (reference sequence). The CDR3 DNA is TGCAGCGCCCAAAGGGGACAGCAGCCCCAGCATTTT. Residues: CSAQRGQQPQHF.